The present entry profiles one T cell receptor beta chain with its context. No antigen is known for it. The sample originates from a study of T cells expressing NK-cell markers (dated by TCRdb to 2020 to 2021). With regard to the full study: TCR beta-chain repertoires were profiled in sorted CD3+CD56+NKG2C+, CD3+CD56+NKG2C- and CD3+CD56-NKG2C+ T-cell subsets from about 8 donors. Illumina HiSeq 2000/2500, MiSeq or NextSeq was used to sequence libraries as 2 x 150 bp reads. The eight sequenced donors were randomly selected healthy volunteers, three men and five women. Seven of the eight sequenced donors were HCMV-seropositive and one was HCMV-seronegative. The study at large found these results: In a handful of donors, the dominant CD3+CD56+NKG2C+ clonotypes were among the top 10 CD8+ clonotypes and accounted for roughly 1.0-7.5% of CD8+ T cells. It remained unclear whether the expanded NKG2C-expressing T cell clones were specific for HCMV antigens. Those dominant clonotypes were again the most abundant among CD3+CD56-NKG2C+ cells in several donors, at about 25-60.1%.

The instrument given in TCRdb is Illumina HiSeq 2000. TCR beta cDNA libraries were prepared using 5'RACE template switching, which introduced a universal primer site and unique molecular identifiers. cDNA synthesis was primed from the TCR beta constant segment and was followed by two successive PCR amplification steps. Turning to the authors' computational methods: MIGEC handled demultiplexing of the reads and grouping by UMI, while MiTCR was used to assemble and quantify clonotypes. To exclude erroneous sequences, only TCR cDNA sequences supported by at least two reads were retained. The tcR package was used for downstream repertoire analysis, with clonotypes matched between fractions based on CDR3 nucleotide sequence plus V segment. VDJmatch was used to annotate antigen specificity against VDJdb, with one amino acid substitution in CDR3 allowed. TCRdb reprocessed the raw reads; every CDR3 protein sequence is a single record, and DNA is not supplied. For this entry, the V and J calls and clone size follow TCRdb and not the study's own pipeline. This sample's records show 400,000 or so distinct CDR3 sequences. The ten most abundant clones make up roughly 10% of the sample.

The CDR3 starts with the cysteine, ends with the phenylalanine, and has 15 residues. No DNA was logged. CDR1 is given as MDHEN and CDR2 as SYDVKM, both from the germline V gene. A commercial ELISA kit detecting HCMV-specific IgG in serum was used to determine HCMV serostatus. Peripheral blood mononuclear cells were isolated from blood by Ficoll density gradient centrifugation. The clonotype comes from a woman aged 45-59 years in good health. Donor details come from another sample of the same person, matched by shared clones. Sequenced input: blood T cells: a sorted CD56 or NKG2C T cell subset, CD4+ or CD8+ T cells, or bulk PBMC T cells (not recorded which). Here the chain combines TRBV28 and TRBJ1-6; TCRdb lists TRBD1, though no DNA is available to test this call. CDR3 protein: CASSRLDRDHSPLHF.